This T cell receptor (beta chain) originates from a study of Graves' ophthalmopathy and Graves' hyperthyroidism. The authors amplified TCR beta CDR3 regions, and they did so from RNA transcripts for repertoire sequencing. The first round was an RT-PCR with HTBI primers, and the second round was a multiplex PCR. One entry per CDR3 protein, called by TCRdb with MiXCR from the multiplex PCR reads. The data contain 600,000 to 650,000 distinct CDR3 sequences, approximately 22% of them seen just once; the ten biggest clones take up around 6.5%. Ophthalmopathy not arising within 18 months of follow-up defined hyperthyroidism as stable. Hyperthyroidism cases were recent diagnoses of under 2 months' duration in people aged 18 to 65. In this cohort, patients with other autoimmune diseases, uncontrolled infections, pregnancy or lactation were excluded. Someone took the PBMCs out of more than 9 ml of fresh peripheral blood.

Looked up from germline, CDR1 is MNHNS and CDR2 is SASEGT. There are 14 residues in the CDR3. Trimming at V came to 7 bases and at J to 2 bases, leaving 6 bases not matched to a gene. The gene calls are TRBV6-1 and TRBJ2-7, with 9 bases fitting TRBD2. The source of this sequence is a woman between 18 and 29 years old with stable Graves' hyperthyroidism. Some clones in this sample may be carry-over from other donors' samples. The sequencing input was peripheral blood. The CDR3 reads CASKSGGGAYEQYF. The CDR3 DNA reads as TGTGCCAGCAAGAGCGGCGGGGGGGCCTACGAGCAGTACTTC.